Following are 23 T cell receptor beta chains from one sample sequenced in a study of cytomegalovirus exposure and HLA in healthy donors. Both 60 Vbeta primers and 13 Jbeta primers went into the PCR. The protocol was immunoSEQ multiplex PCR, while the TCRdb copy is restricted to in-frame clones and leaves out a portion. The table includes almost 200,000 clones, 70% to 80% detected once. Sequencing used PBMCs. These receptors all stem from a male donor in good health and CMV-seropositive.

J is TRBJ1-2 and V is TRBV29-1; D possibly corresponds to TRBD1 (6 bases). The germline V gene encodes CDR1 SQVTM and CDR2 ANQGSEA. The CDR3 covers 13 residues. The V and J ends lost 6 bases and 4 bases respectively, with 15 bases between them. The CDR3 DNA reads TGCAGCGTCAACGAAGGGGGTTTCTATGGCTACACCTTC. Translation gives CSVNEGGFYGYTF.

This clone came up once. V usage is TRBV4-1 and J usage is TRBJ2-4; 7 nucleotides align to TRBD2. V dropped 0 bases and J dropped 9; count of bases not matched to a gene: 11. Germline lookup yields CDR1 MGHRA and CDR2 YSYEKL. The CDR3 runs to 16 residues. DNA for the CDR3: TGCGCCAGCAGCCAAGAGGCAAGCGGGGCCTACGGCATTCAGTACTTC. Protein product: CASSQEASGAYGIQYF.

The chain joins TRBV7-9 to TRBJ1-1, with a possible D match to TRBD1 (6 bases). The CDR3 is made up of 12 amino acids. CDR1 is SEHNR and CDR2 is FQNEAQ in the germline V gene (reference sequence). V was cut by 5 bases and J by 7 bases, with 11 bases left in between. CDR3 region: CASSPTGIEAFF. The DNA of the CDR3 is TGTGCCAGCAGCCCCACAGGGATTGAAGCTTTCTTT.

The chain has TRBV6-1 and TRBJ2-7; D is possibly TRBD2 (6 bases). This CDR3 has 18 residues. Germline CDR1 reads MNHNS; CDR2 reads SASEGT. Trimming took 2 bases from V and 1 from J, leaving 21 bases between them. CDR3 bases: TGTGCCAGCAGTGAATCGACTTACGGGGTGGGGGGTTCCTACGAGCAGTACTTC. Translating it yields CASSESTYGVGGSYEQYF.

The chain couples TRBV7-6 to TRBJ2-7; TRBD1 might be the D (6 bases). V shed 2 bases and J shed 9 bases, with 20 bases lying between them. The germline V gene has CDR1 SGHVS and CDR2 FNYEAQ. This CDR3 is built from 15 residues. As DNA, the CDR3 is TGTGCCAGCAGCTTATACTGGGGCGCGGCAGGGGCGCAGTACTTC. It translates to CASSLYWGAAGAQYF.

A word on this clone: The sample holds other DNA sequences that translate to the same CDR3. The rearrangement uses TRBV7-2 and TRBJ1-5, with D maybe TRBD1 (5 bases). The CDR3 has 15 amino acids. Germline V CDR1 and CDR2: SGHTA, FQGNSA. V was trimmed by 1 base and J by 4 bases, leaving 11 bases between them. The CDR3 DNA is TGTGCCAGCAGCTTAGACGGACGGGGGAATCAGCCCCAGCATTTT. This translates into CASSLDGRGNQPQHF.

The CDR3 loop is CASRGTGAWGGYTF. The CDR3 DNA follows: TGTGCCAGTAGAGGGACAGGTGCCTGGGGTGGCTACACCTTC. The chain has TRBV19 and TRBJ1-2, with 8 bases lining up with TRBD1. The germline gives CDR1 LNHDA, CDR2 SQIVND (reference sequence). The CDR3 runs to 14 residues. Germline trimming cut 6 bases from V and 7 bases from J; bases unmatched to any gene: 10.

CDR3 bases: TGTGCCAGTAGTACCCACCGCCTAGCGGGCACAGATACGCAGTATTTT. Amino acids: CASSTHRLAGTDTQYF. The chain links TRBV19 to TRBJ2-3; 7 positions agree with TRBD2. CDR1 is LNHDA and CDR2 is SQIVND in the germline V gene (reference sequence). The CDR3 runs 16 residues. V lost 4 bases to trimming and J lost 1 base; unmatched junction nucleotides: 8.

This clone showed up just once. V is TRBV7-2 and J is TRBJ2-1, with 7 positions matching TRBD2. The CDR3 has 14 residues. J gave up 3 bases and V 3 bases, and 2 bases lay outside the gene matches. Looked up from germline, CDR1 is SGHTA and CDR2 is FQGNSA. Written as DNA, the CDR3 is TGTGCCAGCAGCTTTAGCGGGCTCTACAATGAGCAGTTCTTC. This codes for CASSFSGLYNEQFF.

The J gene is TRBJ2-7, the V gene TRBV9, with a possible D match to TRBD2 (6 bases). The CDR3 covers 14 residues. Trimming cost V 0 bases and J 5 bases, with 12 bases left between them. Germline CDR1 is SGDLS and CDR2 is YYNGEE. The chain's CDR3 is CASSVAGVKDEQYF. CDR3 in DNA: TGTGCCAGCAGCGTAGCGGGAGTGAAGGACGAGCAGTACTTC.

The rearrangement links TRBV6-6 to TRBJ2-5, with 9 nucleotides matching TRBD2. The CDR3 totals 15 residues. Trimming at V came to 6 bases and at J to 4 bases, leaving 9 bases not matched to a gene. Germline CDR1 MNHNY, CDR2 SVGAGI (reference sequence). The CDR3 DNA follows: TGTGCCAGCAGGACTAGCGGCGGCAGGGGAGAGACCCAGTACTTC. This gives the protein CASRTSGGRGETQYF.

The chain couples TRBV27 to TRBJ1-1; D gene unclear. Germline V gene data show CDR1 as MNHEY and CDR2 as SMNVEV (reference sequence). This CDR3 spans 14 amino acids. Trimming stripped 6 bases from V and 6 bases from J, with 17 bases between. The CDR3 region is CASSPGYEVAEAFF. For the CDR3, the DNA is TGTGCCAGCAGCCCGGGGTATGAGGTCGCTGAAGCTTTCTTT.

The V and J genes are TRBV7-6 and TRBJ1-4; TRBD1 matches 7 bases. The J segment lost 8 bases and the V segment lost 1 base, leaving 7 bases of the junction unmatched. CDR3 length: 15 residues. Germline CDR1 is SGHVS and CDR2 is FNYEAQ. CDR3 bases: TGTGCCAGCAGCTTAGGGGCAGGGGGACAAGAAAAACTGTTTTTT. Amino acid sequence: CASSLGAGGQEKLFF.

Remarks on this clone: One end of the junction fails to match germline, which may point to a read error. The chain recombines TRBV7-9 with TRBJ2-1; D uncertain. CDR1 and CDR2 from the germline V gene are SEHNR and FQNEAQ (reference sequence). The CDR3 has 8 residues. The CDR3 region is CSHKEQFF. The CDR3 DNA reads TGTTCCCACAAGGAGCAGTTCTTC.

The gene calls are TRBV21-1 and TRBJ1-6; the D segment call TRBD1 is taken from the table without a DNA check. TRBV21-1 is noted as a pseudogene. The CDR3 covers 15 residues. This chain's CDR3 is CASSKGDRDHSPLHF. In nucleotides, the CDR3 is TGTGCCAGCAGCAAGGGGGACAGGGACCATTCACCCCTCCACTTT.

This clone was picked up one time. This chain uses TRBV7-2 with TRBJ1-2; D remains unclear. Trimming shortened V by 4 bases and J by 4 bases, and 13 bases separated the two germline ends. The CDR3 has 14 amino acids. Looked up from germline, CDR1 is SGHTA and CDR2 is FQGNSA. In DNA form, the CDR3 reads TGTGCCAGCAGCTCCCCCCCGGTCGGCTATGGCTACACCTTC. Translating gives CASSSPPVGYGYTF.

CDR3 residues: CASQETSGAQETQYF. The CDR3 region has the DNA TGTGCCAGCCAAGAGACTAGCGGGGCGCAAGAGACCCAGTACTTC. The gene calls are TRBV4-2 and TRBJ2-5, with 11 positions matching TRBD2. Germline CDR1 reads LGHNA; CDR2 reads YNFKEQ. CDR3 length: 15 residues. J lost 2 bases, V lost 8 bases, and 7 bases had no gene match.

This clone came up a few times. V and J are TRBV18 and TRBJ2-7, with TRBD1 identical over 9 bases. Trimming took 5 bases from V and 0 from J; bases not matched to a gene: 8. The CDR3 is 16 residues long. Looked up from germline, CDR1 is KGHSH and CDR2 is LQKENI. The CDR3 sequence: CASSNGQGLNSYEQYF. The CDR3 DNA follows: TGTGCCAGCTCAAACGGACAGGGGTTGAACTCCTACGAGCAGTACTTC.

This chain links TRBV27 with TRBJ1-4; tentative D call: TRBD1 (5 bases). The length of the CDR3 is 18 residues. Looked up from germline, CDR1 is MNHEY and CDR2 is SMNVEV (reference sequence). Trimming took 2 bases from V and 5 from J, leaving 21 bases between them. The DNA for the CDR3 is TGTGCCAGCAGTTTAACCCCCCGCTCCGATAGGGGAAATGAAAAACTGTTTTTT. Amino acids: CASSLTPRSDRGNEKLFF.

DNA for the CDR3: TGTGCCAGCAGTTACGGTAGCGGGGGGTTCAAGAATGAGCAGTTCTTC. Its protein product is CASSYGSGGFKNEQFF. This sequence joins TRBV6-5 and TRBJ2-1, with 10 bases fitting TRBD2. With V trimmed by 2 bases and J by 7 bases, 8 bases remained unmatched. Germline V gene lookup returns CDR1 MNHEY and CDR2 SVGAGI. The CDR3 runs 16 residues.

The CDR3 region has the DNA TGTGCCAGCAGCAAAGCCTACCGGACAGGGTGCAATCAGCCCCAGCATTTT. Protein sequence: CASSKAYRTGCNQPQHF. The chain has TRBV21-1 and TRBJ1-5; the table calls TRBD1, which could not be checked here. TRBV21-1 has pseudogene status. The CDR3 is made up of 17 amino acids.

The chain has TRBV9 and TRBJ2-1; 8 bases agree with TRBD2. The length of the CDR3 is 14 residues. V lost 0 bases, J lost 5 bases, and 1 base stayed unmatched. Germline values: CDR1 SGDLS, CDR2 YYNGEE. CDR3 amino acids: CASSVGLANNEQFF. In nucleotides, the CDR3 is TGTGCCAGCAGCGTAGGACTAGCGAACAATGAGCAGTTCTTC.

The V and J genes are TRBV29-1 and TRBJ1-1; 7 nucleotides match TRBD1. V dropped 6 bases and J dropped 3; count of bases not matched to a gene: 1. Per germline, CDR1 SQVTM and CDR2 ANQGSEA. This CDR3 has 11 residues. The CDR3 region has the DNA TGCAGCGTGGGGACAGACACTGAAGCTTTCTTT. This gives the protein CSVGTDTEAFF.